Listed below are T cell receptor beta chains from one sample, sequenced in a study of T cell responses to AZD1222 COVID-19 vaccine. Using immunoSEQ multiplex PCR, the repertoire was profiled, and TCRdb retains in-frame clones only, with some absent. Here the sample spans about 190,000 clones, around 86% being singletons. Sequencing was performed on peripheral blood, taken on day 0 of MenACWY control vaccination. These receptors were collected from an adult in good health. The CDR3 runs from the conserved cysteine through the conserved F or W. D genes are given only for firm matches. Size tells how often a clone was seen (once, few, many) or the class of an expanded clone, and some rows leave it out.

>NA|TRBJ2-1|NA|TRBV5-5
TGTGCCAGCAGCGGCCGGGACCCTTCCAGCAATGAGCAGTTCTTC
CASSGRDPSSNEQFF
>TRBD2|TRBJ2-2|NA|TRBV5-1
TGCGCCAGCAGCTTGGAACTAGCGGGAGGGCTTGGCGGGGAGCTGTTTTTT
CASSLELAGGLGGELFF
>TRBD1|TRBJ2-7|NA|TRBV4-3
TGCGCCAGCAGCCAAGGGTCTGGGGACAGATCCTACGAGCAGTACTTC
CASSQGSGDRSYEQYF
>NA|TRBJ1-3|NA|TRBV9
TGTGCCAGCAGCGTAGGAGGAAGTGGGGAAGGAAACACCATATATTTT
CASSVGGSGEGNTIYF
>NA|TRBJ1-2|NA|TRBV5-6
TGTGCCAGCAGCTTCTCGGGATATGGCTACACCTTC
CASSFSGYGYTF
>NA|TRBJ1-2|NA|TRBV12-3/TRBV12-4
TGTGCCAGCAGTTTGGGGGAAGTCGGTGGCTACACCTTC
CASSLGEVGGYTF
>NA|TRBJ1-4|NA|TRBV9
TGTGCCAGCAGCTCGATGACAGGTGAAAAACTGTTTTTT
CASSSMTGEKLFF
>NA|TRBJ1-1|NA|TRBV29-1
TGCAGCGTTGTTGGTACCTTGAACACTGAAGCTTTCTTT
CSVVGTLNTEAFF
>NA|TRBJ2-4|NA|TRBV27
TGTGCCAGCAGTTTCCTTCTTCATCGGGTCAAAAACATTCAGTACTTC
CASSFLLHRVKNIQYF
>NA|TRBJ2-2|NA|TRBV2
TGTGCCAGCAGTGGTGGCGGCGGGGAGCTGTTTTTT
CASSGGGGELFF
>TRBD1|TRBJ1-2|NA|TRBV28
TGTGCCAGCAGCCAACCTCAGGGGGCTGGCTATGGCTACACCTTC
CASSQPQGAGYGYTF
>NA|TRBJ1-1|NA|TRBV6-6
TGTGCCAGCTGTTCTTCTGGAAACACTGAAGCTTTCTTT
CASCSSGNTEAFF
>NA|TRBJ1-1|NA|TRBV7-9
TGTGCCAGCAGCGTAGGTACGAACACTGAAGCTTTCTTT
CASSVGTNTEAFF
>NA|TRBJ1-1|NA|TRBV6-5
TGTGCCAGCAGTTACTCGATATGGATGGACGCGGCAGCTTTCTTT
CASSYSIWMDAAAFF
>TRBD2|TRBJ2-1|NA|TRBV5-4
TGTGCCAGCAGCCTATCTAGCGGGAGAGGTACGTTGGATGAGCAGTTCTTC
CASSLSSGRGTLDEQFF
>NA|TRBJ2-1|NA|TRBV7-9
TGTGCCAGCAGCTTAGGGACAGATGGTCTGCGTGAGCAGTTCTTC
CASSLGTDGLREQFF
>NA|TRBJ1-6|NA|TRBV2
TGTGCCAGCACTCGGCCCCTGGACAATTCACCCCTCCACTTT
CASTRPLDNSPLHF
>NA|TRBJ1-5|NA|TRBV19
TGTGCCAGTAGTACATCAGAGGGAAGCAATCAGCCCCAGCATTTT
CASSTSEGSNQPQHF
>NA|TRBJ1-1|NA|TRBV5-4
TGTGCCAGCAGCTTGGGTGGGGGCACTGAAGCTTTCTTT
CASSLGGGTEAFF
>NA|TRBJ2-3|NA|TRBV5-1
TGCGCCAGCAGCTTCGGCGTAGCCCTGAGGGGCACAGATACGCAGTATTTT
CASSFGVALRGTDTQYF
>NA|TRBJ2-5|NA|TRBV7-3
TGTGCCAGCAGCTTAACGCCGGGTGGGGGAGAGACCCAGTACTTC
CASSLTPGGGETQYF
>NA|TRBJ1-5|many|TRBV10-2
TGCGCCAGCAGTGACGGAGGGCCCCAGCATTTT
CASSDGGPQHF
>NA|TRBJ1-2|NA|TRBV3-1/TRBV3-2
TGTGCCAGCAGCCAAGAGGGGTACTTAAGATATGGCTACACCTTC
CASSQEGYLRYGYTF
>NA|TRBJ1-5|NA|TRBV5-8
TGTGCCAGCAGCTTGGAATGGGGAAGAGGACAGCCCCAGCATTTT
CASSLEWGRGQPQHF
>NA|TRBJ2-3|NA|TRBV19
TGTGCCAGTAGTATAGCGGGAGTAACGGATACGCAGTATTTT
CASSIAGVTDTQYF
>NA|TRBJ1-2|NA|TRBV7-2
TGTGCCAGCAGCCCAAGGGACTCAGACTATGGCTACACCTTC
CASSPRDSDYGYTF
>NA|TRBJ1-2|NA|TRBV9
TGTGCCAGCAGCCACCGGCGCGATGGCTACACCTTC
CASSHRRDGYTF
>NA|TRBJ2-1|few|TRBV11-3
TGTGCCAGCAGCTTAGATCAGGCAGATAGTGAGCAGTTCTTC
CASSLDQADSEQFF
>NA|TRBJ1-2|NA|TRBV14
TGTGCCAGCAGCCAACAGGGTATTGGCGATGGCTACACCTTC
CASSQQGIGDGYTF
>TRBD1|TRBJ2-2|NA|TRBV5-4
TGTGCCAGCAGCTTGGGGACAGGGACCTCCCAGGAGCTGTTTTTT
CASSLGTGTSQELFF
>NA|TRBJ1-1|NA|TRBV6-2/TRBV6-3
TGTGCCAGCAGTTACTCGATAACCGATACTATGAACACTGAAGCTTTCTTT
CASSYSITDTMNTEAFF
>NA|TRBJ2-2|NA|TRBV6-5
TGTGCCAGCAGCACACCCCCAGCCGGGGAGCTGTTTTTT
CASSTPPAGELFF
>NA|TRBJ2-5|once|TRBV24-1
TGTGCCACCAGTGACCCCCGGGAGACCCAGTACTTC
CATSDPRETQYF
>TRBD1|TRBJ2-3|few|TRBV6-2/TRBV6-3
TGTGCCAGCAGCGGACAGGGAACCTACACAGATACGCAGTATTTT
CASSGQGTYTDTQYF
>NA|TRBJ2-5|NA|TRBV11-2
TGTGCCAGCAGCTTAGATGCGGGTAGCCGGTTGCAGTACTTC
CASSLDAGSRLQYF
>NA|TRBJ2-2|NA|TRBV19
TGTGCCAGTAGTATCCAAGGGGCAGCCGGGGAGCTGTTTTTT
CASSIQGAAGELFF
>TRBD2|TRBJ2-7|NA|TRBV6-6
TGTGCCAGCAACTTAGCGGGGGCCTACGAGCAGTACTTC
CASNLAGAYEQYF
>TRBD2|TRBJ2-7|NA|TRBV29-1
TGCAGCGTTGTACTAGCGGGCCGTAATGAGCAGTACTTC
CSVVLAGRNEQYF
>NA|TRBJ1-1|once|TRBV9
TGTGCCAGCAGCGCATCTGACGCGGGGAGGGGGAATACTGAAGCTTTCTTT
CASSASDAGRGNTEAFF
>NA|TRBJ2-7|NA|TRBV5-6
TGTGCCAGCAGCTTAGGCTTCGAGCAGTACTTC
CASSLGFEQYF
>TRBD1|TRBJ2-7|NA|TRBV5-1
TGCGCCAGCAGCTTGGTGGGACAGGGGGCGCGGGAGCAGTACTTC
CASSLVGQGAREQYF
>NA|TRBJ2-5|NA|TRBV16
TGTGCCAGCAGCCACGAGGCTGGTAGAAAAGAGACCCAGTACTTC
CASSHEAGRKETQYF
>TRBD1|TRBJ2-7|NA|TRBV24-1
TGTGCCACCAGTGATCCAAGCCCGACAGGGCGAGACGAGCAGTACTTC
CATSDPSPTGRDEQYF
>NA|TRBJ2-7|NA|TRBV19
TGTGCCAGTACCGCGCAGGACAACAGGGAGCAGTACTTC
CASTAQDNREQYF
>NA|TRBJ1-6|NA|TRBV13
TGTGCCAGCAGCTCGGGAACAGGCCGATCACCCCTCCACTTT
CASSSGTGRSPLHF
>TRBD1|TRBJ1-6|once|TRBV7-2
TGTGCCAGCAGCTTAGGGGCCGGGACAGGGGGTTCACCCCTCCACTTT
CASSLGAGTGGSPLHF
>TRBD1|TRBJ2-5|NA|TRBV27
TGTGCCAGCAACGACAGGGGCCGGGAGACCCAGTACTTC
CASNDRGRETQYF
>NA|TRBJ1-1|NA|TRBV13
TGTGCCAGCAGCCGAGACACGTTTTTCACTGAAGCTTTCTTT
CASSRDTFFTEAFF
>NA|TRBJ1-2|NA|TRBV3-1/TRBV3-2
TGTGCCAGCAGCCAAGAAGTGACATCAGGTGGCTACACCTTC
CASSQEVTSGGYTF
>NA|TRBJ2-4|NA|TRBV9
TGTGCCAGCAGCGTGGGTCTCGAAAACATTCAGTACTTC
CASSVGLENIQYF
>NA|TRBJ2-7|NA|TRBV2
TGTGCCAGCATGAATTCCTACGAGCAGTACTTC
CASMNSYEQYF
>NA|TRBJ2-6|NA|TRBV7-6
TGTGCCAGCAGCCGCTATCGGGGACCCGAATCTGGGGCCAACGTCCTGACTTTC
CASSRYRGPESGANVLTF
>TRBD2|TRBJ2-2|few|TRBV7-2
TGTGCCAGCAGTTCGATAGCGGGGCACACCGGGGAGCTGTTTTTT
CASSSIAGHTGELFF
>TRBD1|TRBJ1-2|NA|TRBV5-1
TGCGCCAGCAGCCTGCCCGGACAGGGGGCGGATGGCTACACCTTC
CASSLPGQGADGYTF
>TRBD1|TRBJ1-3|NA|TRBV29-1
TGCAGCGGCGGACAGGGAGACACCATATATTTT
CSGGQGDTIYF